The present T cell receptor beta chain was sequenced within a study of T cell changes during pregnancy in multiple sclerosis. Only in-frame clones appear in the TCRdb table, and some are missing; sequencing was by immunoSEQ multiplex PCR. Here the sample spans 50,000 or so clones, around 89% being singletons. This clone was seen once. Germline CDR1 is MNHNS and CDR2 is SASEGT. The CDR3 spans 14 residues. Trimming stripped 0 bases from V and 9 bases from J, with 12 bases between. The V and J genes are TRBV6-1 and TRBJ2-1, with D possibly TRBD2 on 7 matching bases. The source is a female donor with multiple sclerosis, enrolled in a pregnancy study. The source material was CD8+ T cells from peripheral blood mononuclear cells, sampled in the second trimester of pregnancy. CDR3 protein: CASSEAGGAAEQFF. The CDR3 DNA follows: TGTGCCAGCAGTGAAGCGGGGGGGGCCGCTGAGCAGTTCTTC.